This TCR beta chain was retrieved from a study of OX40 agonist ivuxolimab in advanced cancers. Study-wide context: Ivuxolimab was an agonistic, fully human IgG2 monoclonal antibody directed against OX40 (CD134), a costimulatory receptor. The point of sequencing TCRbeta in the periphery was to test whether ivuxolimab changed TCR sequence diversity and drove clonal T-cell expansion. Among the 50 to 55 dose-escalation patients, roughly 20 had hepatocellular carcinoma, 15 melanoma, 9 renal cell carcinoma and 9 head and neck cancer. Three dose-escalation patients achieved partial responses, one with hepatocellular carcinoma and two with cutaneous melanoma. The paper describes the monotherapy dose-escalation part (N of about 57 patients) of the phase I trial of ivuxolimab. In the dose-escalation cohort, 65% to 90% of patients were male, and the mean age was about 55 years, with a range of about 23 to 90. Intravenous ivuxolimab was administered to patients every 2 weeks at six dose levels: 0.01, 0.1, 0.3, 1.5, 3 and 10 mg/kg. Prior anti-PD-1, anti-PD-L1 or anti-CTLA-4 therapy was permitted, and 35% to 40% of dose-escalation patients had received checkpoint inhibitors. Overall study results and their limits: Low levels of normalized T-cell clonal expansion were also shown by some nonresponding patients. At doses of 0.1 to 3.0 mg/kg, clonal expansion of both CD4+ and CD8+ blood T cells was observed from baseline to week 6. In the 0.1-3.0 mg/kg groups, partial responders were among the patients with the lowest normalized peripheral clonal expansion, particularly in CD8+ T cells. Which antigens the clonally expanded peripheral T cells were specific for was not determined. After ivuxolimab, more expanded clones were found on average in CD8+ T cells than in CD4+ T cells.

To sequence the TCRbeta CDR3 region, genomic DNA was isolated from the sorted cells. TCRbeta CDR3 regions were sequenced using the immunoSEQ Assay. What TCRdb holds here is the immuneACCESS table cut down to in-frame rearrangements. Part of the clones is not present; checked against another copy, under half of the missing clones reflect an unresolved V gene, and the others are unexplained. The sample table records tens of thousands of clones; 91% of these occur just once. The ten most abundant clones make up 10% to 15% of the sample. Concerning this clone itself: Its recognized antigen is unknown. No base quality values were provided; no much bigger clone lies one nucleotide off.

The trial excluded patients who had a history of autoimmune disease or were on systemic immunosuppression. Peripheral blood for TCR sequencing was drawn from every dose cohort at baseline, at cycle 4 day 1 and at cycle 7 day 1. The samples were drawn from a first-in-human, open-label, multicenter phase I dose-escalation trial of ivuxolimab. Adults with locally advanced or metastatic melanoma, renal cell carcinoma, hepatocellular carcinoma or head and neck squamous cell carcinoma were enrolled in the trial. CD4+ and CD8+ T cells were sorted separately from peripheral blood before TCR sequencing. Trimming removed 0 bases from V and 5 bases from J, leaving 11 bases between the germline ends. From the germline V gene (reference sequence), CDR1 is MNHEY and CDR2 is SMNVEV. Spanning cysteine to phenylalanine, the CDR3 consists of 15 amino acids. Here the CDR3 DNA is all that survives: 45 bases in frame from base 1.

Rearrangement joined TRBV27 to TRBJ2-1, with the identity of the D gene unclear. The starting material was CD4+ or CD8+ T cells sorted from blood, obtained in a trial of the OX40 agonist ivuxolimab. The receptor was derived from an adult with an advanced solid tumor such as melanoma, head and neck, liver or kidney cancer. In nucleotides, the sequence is TGTGCCAGCAGTTTATCTACCGGGCTCCACAATGAGCAGTTCTTC. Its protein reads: CASSLSTGLHNEQFF.